This TCR beta chain was documented in a study of cytomegalovirus exposure and HLA in healthy donors. Study outcomes and limitations: Associated with HLA alleles at 0.05 false discovery rate in a later analysis were 17,000 or so TCR beta sequences.

On this clone: Antigen specificity is unknown.

Primers for the PCR totalled 60 Vbeta and 13 Jbeta. The data were produced by immunoSEQ multiplex PCR, yet TCRdb's version contains in-frame clones alone and is incomplete. Its table lists some 130,000 clones. Germline values: CDR1 LGHNA, CDR2 YNFKEQ. V shed 1 base, J shed 1 base, and the junction held 9 bases outside the gene matches. This CDR3 spans 17 amino acids. The material sequenced was PBMCs. This clonotype was sampled from a man aged 18 to 35 in good health and CMV-seronegative. The chain joins TRBV4-2 to TRBJ2-7, with 8 nucleotides matching TRBD1. In nucleotides, the CDR3 is TGTGCCAGCAGCCAAGCTACTCGGACAGGGCTATCCTACGAGCAGTACTTC. Translating it yields CASSQATRTGLSYEQYF.